The source of this T cell receptor beta chain is a study of human T cells and chemical hapten exposure. Overall study context: Donors were sensitized with 2% DPC on the upper inner arm. TCR yields differed between samples (mainly from small differences in pooled library volume).

The ends were cut back, 4 bases at V and 6 bases at J, with 24 bases in the middle. The CDR3 covers 17 residues. Germline CDR1 and CDR2: LGHNA and YNFKEQ. The time point here: patch test 1, 2 weeks after DPC sensitization. The treatment: therapeutic diphenylcyclopropenone sensitization with weekly scalp DPC. This clonotype was detected many times. TCRdb independently ran MiXCR on the RACE reads; one entry per CDR3 protein. This sample yields fewer than 500,000 distinct CDR3 sequences, of which roughly 4.8% are seen a single time; under 2.5% belongs to the top ten. The sequencing here drew on whole blood, taken in connection with sensitization to the hapten diphenylcyclopropenone (DPC). The TCR was taken from a woman aged 45-60 years with alopecia areata. Some clones in this sample may be carry-over from other donors' samples. The chain links TRBV4-2 to TRBJ1-2; tentative D call: TRBD1 (5 bases). CDR3 amino acids: CASSRPTVMGVMDGYTF. DNA for the CDR3: TGTGCCAGCAGCCGCCCGACGGTGATGGGGGTGATGGATGGCTACACCTTC.